The 25 T cell receptor beta chains presented below share a single source sample, sequenced in a study of response to subunit inactivated influenza vaccine. Each CDR3 protein gets one entry after TCRdb re-called the RT-PCR reads with MiXCR. The profile shows hundreds of thousands of distinct CDR3 sequences, 14% of them singletons. This specimen consisted of PBMCs from blood, obtained 14 to 15 days before vaccination. These receptors were collected from a man aged 45-65 years who received an inactivated influenza vaccine.

The V and J genes are TRBV3-1 and TRBJ1-1; tentatively, D is TRBD1 (5 bases). Germline loops: CDR1 LGHDT, CDR2 YNNKEL (reference sequence). The CDR3 is 14 residues long. V gave up 0 bases and J gave up 4 bases, with 9 bases separating them. For the CDR3, the DNA is TGTGCCAGCAGCCAAGACCATAGGGGCACTGAAGCTTTCTTT. This sequence encodes CASSQDHRGTEAFF.

The rearrangement joins TRBV20-1 to TRBJ2-7, with 12 bases fitting TRBD2. The germline CDR1 and CDR2 sequences are DFQATT and SNEGSKA (reference sequence). J lost 4 bases, V lost 4 bases, and 5 bases had no gene match. This CDR3 has 14 amino acids. CDR3 nucleotide sequence: TGCAGTGCTAAGACTAGCGGGAGCAGGTACGAGCAGTACTTC. Encoded protein: CSAKTSGSRYEQYF.

The chain uses TRBV11-2 and TRBJ1-2, with TRBD1 as a possible D gene (5 bases). The germline V gene encodes CDR1 SGHAT and CDR2 FQNNGV. This CDR3 has 12 residues. V was clipped by 0 bases and J by 9 bases, with 8 bases between them. CDR3 coding DNA: TGTGCCAGCAGCTTAGAGGGGGGAAGCTACACCTTC. It is translated as CASSLEGGSYTF.

This sequence joins TRBV12-3 or TRBV12-4 and TRBJ2-7, with D uncertain. Deletions cut 4 bases from V and 1 base from J, with 8 bases between. The CDR3 is made up of 13 amino acids. CDR3 sequence: CASSSHQSYEQYF. CDR3 DNA: TGTGCCAGCAGTTCGCACCAATCCTACGAGCAGTACTTC.

This chain connects TRBV4-3 to TRBJ2-3, with TRBD1 identical over 9 bases. The CDR3 sequence is 17 residues long. V trimming: 0 bases; J trimming: 2 bases; junction bases outside the gene matches: 6. CDR1 LGHNA and CDR2 YSLEER come from the germline V gene. CDR3 DNA sequence: TGCGCCAGCAGCCAAGATAAGAGGGACAGGGTCACAGATACGCAGTATTTT. Its translation is CASSQDKRDRVTDTQYF.

The chain recombines TRBV2 with TRBJ2-5, with 8 bases that match TRBD2. The junction had 24 bases not matched to a gene; V was cut back by 11 bases and J by 4 bases. From germline, CDR1 is SNHLY and CDR2 FYNNEI. This CDR3 contains 18 residues. The CDR3 sequence is CAFWAGTRVPKSIETQYF. The CDR3 bases are TGTGCCTTCTGGGCCGGGACTAGGGTTCCCAAATCAATAGAGACCCAGTACTTC.

The CDR3 protein is CASSPTSGTGYNEQFF. The CDR3 region has the DNA TGTGCCAGCAGTCCTACTTCCGGGACTGGATACAATGAGCAGTTCTTC. The chain is built from TRBV6-2 or TRBV6-3 and TRBJ2-1, with D possibly matching TRBD2 (6 bases). Germline loops: CDR1 MNHEY, CDR2 SVGEGT. The V end lost 5 bases, the J end lost 4 bases, and 18 bases lay between the germline ends. The CDR3 is 16 amino acids.

This clonotype was seen repeatedly, ten times or more. The genes are TRBV10-3 and TRBJ1-1; a weak D match, TRBD1 (5 bases). V gave up 2 bases and J gave up 2 bases, with 6 bases separating them. The germline V gene encodes CDR1 ENHRY and CDR2 SYGVKD. The CDR3 is made up of 13 amino acids. The CDR3 nucleotides read TGTGCCATCAGTGAGAGGGGTAACACTGAAGCTTTCTTT. Translation: CAISERGNTEAFF.

As for this clonotype: Relative to the germline gene, one junction end is altered; a read error may explain this. The chain is built from TRBV24-1 and TRBJ2-5; 7 bases align to TRBD1. This CDR3 region has 15 residues. Looked up from germline, CDR1 is KGHDR and CDR2 is SFDVKD. This chain's CDR3 is CATSDRGGLQGTQYF. The DNA for the CDR3 is TGTGCCACCAGTGACCGAGGGGGCCTCCAAGGGACCCAGTACTTC.

There are a few counts of this clonotype. The rearrangement links TRBV10-3 to TRBJ2-1; 10 bases match TRBD2. Germline V lookup: CDR1 ENHRY, CDR2 SYGVKD. There are 16 residues in the CDR3. V lost 10 bases to trimming and J lost 5 bases; unmatched junction nucleotides: 14. CDR3 DNA sequence: TGTGCCACAACCCTTGGGACTAGCGTAATCAACAATGAGCAGTTCTTC. Translated, it gives CATTLGTSVINNEQFF.

The chain's CDR3 is CSASGTGKSPLHF. The CDR3 DNA follows: TGCAGTGCTAGCGGGACAGGGAAATCACCCCTCCACTTT. The rearrangement links TRBV20-1 to TRBJ1-6, with 9 nucleotides matching TRBD1. V shed 3 bases, J shed 10 bases, and the junction held 4 bases outside the gene matches. The germline V gene encodes CDR1 DFQATT and CDR2 SNEGSKA (reference sequence). The CDR3 is 13 amino acids.

At least ten counts were recorded for this clonotype. This chain uses TRBV7-2 with TRBJ1-5; D possibly corresponds to TRBD1 (5 bases). The CDR3 spans 15 residues. Germline V CDR1 and CDR2: SGHTA, FQGNSA. The V and J ends lost 3 bases and 0 bases respectively, with 9 bases between them. The CDR3 DNA sequence: TGTGCCAGCAGCTTCGGGGGGAATAGCAATCAGCCCCAGCATTTT. Its translation is CASSFGGNSNQPQHF.

This clonotype was recorded a few times. The chain joins TRBV4-1 to TRBJ2-5; unclear D gene. Germline CDR1 reads MGHRA; CDR2 reads YSYEKL. The CDR3 totals 13 residues. The ends were cut back, 5 bases at V and 5 bases at J, with 12 bases in the middle. Here the CDR3 reads CASSVLARETQYF. The CDR3 nucleotides are TGCGCCAGCAGCGTTCTGGCTAGGGAGACCCAGTACTTC.

In its sample, this clonotype was seen many times. The DNA of the CDR3 is TGCGCCAGCAGCTTCAGGGGTCCAGGCAGAAACCAAGAGACCCAGTACTTC. Translated: CASSFRGPGRNQETQYF. This rearrangement joins TRBV5-1 to TRBJ2-5, with D tentatively TRBD1 (6 bases). The CDR3 runs to 17 residues. Trimming removed 2 bases from V and 0 bases from J, with 17 bases in between. Germline values: CDR1 SGHRS, CDR2 YFSETQ.

This clonotype showed up just a few times. The chain carries TRBV2 and TRBJ2-3; 8 bases map to TRBD2. The V segment lost 11 bases and the J segment 4 bases; nucleotides outside the gene matches: 5. The length of the CDR3 is 12 residues. Looked up from germline, CDR1 is SNHLY and CDR2 is FYNNEI. Here the CDR3 DNA reads TGTGCCGGATCGGGGGGGCCAGATACGCAGTATTTT. This encodes CAGSGGPDTQYF.

The V gene is TRBV14, the J gene TRBJ2-3; 9 bases map to TRBD2. The CDR3 is 17 residues long. Germline V CDR1 and CDR2: SGHDN, FVKESK. With 3 bases clipped from V and 0 bases from J, the junction kept 7 bases outside the gene matches. The CDR3 loop is CASSHLAGILSTDTQYF. The CDR3 region has the DNA TGTGCCAGCAGCCATCTAGCGGGGATCCTGAGCACAGATACGCAGTATTTT.

This clonotype was recorded at least ten times. A read error may produce the germline difference seen at one junction end. The rearrangement links TRBV3-1 to TRBJ2-5; possible D gene TRBD1, 6 bases. This CDR3 spans 13 amino acids. The germline CDR1 and CDR2 sequences are LGHDT and YNNKEL (reference sequence). The CDR3 loop is CASSQAGVETQYF. As DNA, the CDR3 is TGCGCCAGCAGCCAAGCAGGGGTGGAGACCCAGTACTTC.

This chain joins TRBV6-1 and TRBJ2-4, with a weak D call TRBD2 (5 bases). Trimming left V 5 bases short and J 7 bases short, with 18 bases between. The CDR3 totals 15 residues. In germline, CDR1 is MNHNS, CDR2 SASEGT. The CDR3, as DNA: TGTGCCAGCAGTCAAGGAAGAGTTGGAGGCAACATTCAGTACTTC. This translates into CASSQGRVGGNIQYF.

The sample holds a few counts of this clonotype. The V and J genes are TRBV12-3 or TRBV12-4 and TRBJ1-6; 7 nucleotides match TRBD1. There are 14 residues in the CDR3. V trimming: 6 bases; J trimming: 9 bases; junction bases outside the gene matches: 8. The CDR3 sequence is CASRRGQRGSPLHF. The CDR3 DNA reads TGTGCCAGCAGAAGGGGACAGCGGGGTTCACCCCTCCACTTT.

The gene calls are TRBV9 and TRBJ1-5; D remains ambiguous. The V end was cut by 0 bases, the J end by 5 bases, with 12 bases between. This CDR3 comprises 15 residues. Germline V gene sequence: CDR1 SGDLS, CDR2 YYNGEE. CDR3 nucleotides: TGTGCCAGCAGCGTAGAGGGCAATCCACATCAGCCCCAGCATTTT. Encoded protein: CASSVEGNPHQPQHF.

This clonotype was recorded many times. J is TRBJ1-3 and V is TRBV7-8, with 10 bases matching TRBD1. Looked up from germline, CDR1 is SGHVS and CDR2 is FQNEAQ. The ends lost 5 bases at V and 9 bases at J; junction bases unmatched: 4. The CDR3 loop spans 13 amino acids. The CDR3 DNA is TGTGCCAGCAGCCTTGGACAGGGGGGCACCATATATTTT. It codes for CASSLGQGGTIYF.

Notes on this clonotype: One end of the junction is discordant with germline, which a read error may explain. The chain couples TRBV7-2 to TRBJ2-2, with a weak D call TRBD1 (6 bases). This CDR3 is 15 amino acids long. Germline CDR1 reads SGHTA; CDR2 reads FQGNSA. This chain's CDR3 is CASSFLNRVTGELVF. CDR3 sequence (DNA): TGTGCCAGCAGCTTTCTAAACAGGGTCACCGGGGAGCTGGTTTTT.

This clonotype was observed at least ten times. The chain recombines TRBV20-1 with TRBJ2-1; possible D gene TRBD2, 6 bases. This CDR3 is 11 amino acids long. V was clipped by 3 bases and J by 14 bases, with 14 bases between them. Germline loops: CDR1 DFQATT, CDR2 SNEGSKA (reference sequence). The CDR3 loop reads CSASREWVEFF. CDR3 bases: TGCAGTGCTAGTCGGGAGTGGGTAGAGTTCTTC.

This clonotype has a count of ten or more. The J gene is TRBJ2-7, the V gene TRBV7-9, with a weak D call TRBD1 (6 bases). Deletions cut 6 bases from V and 2 bases from J, with 11 bases between. The CDR3 length is 13 residues. CDR1 and CDR2 (germline): SEHNR, FQNEAQ (reference sequence). As DNA, the CDR3 is TGTGCCAGCAGTCGTGGACAGACCTACGAGCAGTACTTC. As protein: CASSRGQTYEQYF. The full variable domain, its missing parts supplied by reference TRBV7-9 and TRBJ2-7, is DTGVSQNPRHKITKRGQNVTFRCDPISEHNRLYWYRQTLGQGPEFLTYFQNEAQLEKSRLLSDRFSAERPKGSFSTLEIQRTEQGDSAMYLCASSRGQTYEQYFGPGTRLTVT.

This clonotype was picked up a small number of times. The chain carries TRBV28 and TRBJ2-1, with D possibly being TRBD2 (5 bases). Germline V gives CDR1 MDHEN, CDR2 SYDVKM. The V gene lost 6 bases and the J gene lost 1 base, with 10 bases spanning the gap. The CDR3 runs to 14 residues. The CDR3 spells CASRGGPSYNEQFF. The CDR3 DNA is TGTGCCAGCAGAGGCGGGCCTTCCTACAATGAGCAGTTCTTC.